One and the same sample provided the 26 T cell receptor beta chains below, sequenced in a study of blood T cell repertoires in COVID-19. Assay used: immunoSEQ multiplex PCR; TCRdb lists only in-frame clones, some missing. The table has about 82,000 clones, 80% seen once. The source material was peripheral blood. Every receptor here comes from a woman aged 35 to 49 with active or convalescent COVID-19.

The gene calls are TRBV24-1 and TRBJ2-4; D is uncertain. CDR1 is KGHDR and CDR2 is SFDVKD in the germline V gene. The V and J ends lost 4 bases and 5 bases respectively, with 8 bases between them. This CDR3 comprises 13 residues. The DNA of the CDR3 is TGTGCCACCAGTGACGTGGCAGAAAACATTCAGTACTTC. It encodes CATSDVAENIQYF.

The table lists this clone with a few counts. The chain couples TRBV7-8 to TRBJ2-7; D possibly corresponds to TRBD2 (6 bases). There are 15 residues in the CDR3. CDR1 is SGHVS, CDR2 FQNEAQ, per germline. The V end lost 5 bases, the J end lost 1 base, and 15 bases lay between the germline ends. CDR3 in DNA: TGTGCCAGCAGCCGAGGAACGGGACTTTCCTACGAGCAGTACTTC. It codes for CASSRGTGLSYEQYF.

The CDR3 sequence: CASSLFGGQGAGETQYF. The CDR3 DNA reads TGTGCCAGCAGCTTATTCGGAGGACAGGGGGCAGGAGAGACCCAGTACTTC. This chain uses TRBV11-2 with TRBJ2-5; 11 bases match TRBD1. The CDR3 totals 17 residues. J lost 4 bases, V lost 2 bases, and 9 bases had no gene match. CDR1 and CDR2 from the germline V gene are SGHAT and FQNNGV. The whole variable domain, filled in from reference TRBV11-2 and TRBJ2-5, reads EAGVAQSPRYKIIEKRQSVAFWCNPISGHATLYWYQQILGQGPKLLIQFQNNGVVDDSQLPKDRFSAERLKGVDSTLKIQPAKLEDSAVYLCASSLFGGQGAGETQYFGPGTRLLVL.

The V and J genes are TRBV27 and TRBJ1-4; D gene ambiguous. V lost 5 bases, J lost 0 bases, and 13 bases lay in between. This CDR3 comprises 16 residues. The germline gives CDR1 MNHEY, CDR2 SMNVEV (reference sequence). The CDR3, as DNA: TGTGCCAGCAGTCCGGGGTACGGGGCAACTAATGAAAAACTGTTTTTT. Its translation is CASSPGYGATNEKLFF.

The chain combines TRBV30 with TRBJ1-1; 9 bases match TRBD1. Germline assignment: CDR1 GTSNPN and CDR2 SVGIG (reference sequence). The CDR3 consists of 13 residues. V gave up 8 bases and J gave up 5 bases; unmatched junction bases: 9. The CDR3 spells CAATGGRRTEAFF. CDR3 bases: TGTGCCGCCACAGGGGGCCGGAGGACTGAAGCTTTCTTT. Full variable domain (missing parts from reference TRBV30 and TRBJ1-1): SQTIHQWPATLVQPVGSPLSLECTVEGTSNPNLYWYRQAAGRGLQLLFYSVGIGQISSEVPQNLSASRPQDRQFILSSKKLLLSDSGFYLCAATGGRRTEAFFGQGTRLTVV.

The rearrangement uses TRBV24-1 and TRBJ2-4, with TRBD1 identical over 8 bases. The V and J ends lost 8 bases and 0 bases, in that order; junction bases with no gene match: 23. The CDR3 extends over 21 amino acids. Germline V gene lookup returns CDR1 KGHDR and CDR2 SFDVKD. The DNA of the CDR3 is TGTGCCACCACTGTAACATGTAACCCCCCACAGGGGGAAATAGCCAAAAACATTCAGTACTTC. Translation gives CATTVTCNPPQGEIAKNIQYF.

The chain is built from TRBV5-1 and TRBJ1-1, with D tentatively TRBD1 (6 bases). The CDR3 has 14 amino acids. CDR1 SGHRS and CDR2 YFSETQ come from the germline V gene. The V gene lost 3 bases and the J gene lost 3 bases, with 12 bases spanning the gap. The CDR3 is CASSWTVYDTEAFF. Here the CDR3 DNA reads TGCGCCAGCAGCTGGACAGTATATGACACTGAAGCTTTCTTT.

By frequency in the sample, this clone is medium-sized. The sample carries other DNA sequences with the same CDR3. V gene TRBV9 combines with J gene TRBJ2-2, with D perhaps TRBD1 (5 bases). V was trimmed by 0 bases and J by 4 bases, leaving 10 bases between them. This CDR3 is built from 15 residues. Germline V CDR1 and CDR2: SGDLS, YYNGEE. CDR3 in amino acids: CASSVAHQGTGELFF. The CDR3 coding sequence is TGTGCCAGCAGCGTAGCTCATCAGGGCACCGGGGAGCTGTTTTTT.

The rearrangement links TRBV20-1 to TRBJ1-5; 8 nucleotides agree with TRBD1. Unmatched junction bases numbered 8, after V lost 3 bases and J lost 4 bases. Germline V gene lookup returns CDR1 DFQATT and CDR2 SNEGSKA (reference sequence). The CDR3 covers 15 residues. The DNA of the CDR3 is TGCAGTGCTAGTGTTCCAGGACAGGGAAATCAGCCCCAGCATTTT. This translates into CSASVPGQGNQPQHF.

The chain uses TRBV12-3 or TRBV12-4 and TRBJ1-1; D unresolved. V was pared by 7 bases and J by 3 bases, with 12 bases between. The CDR3 totals 13 residues. CDR3 nucleotides: TGTGCCAGCACCCTTAACAGATACACTGAAGCTTTCTTT. It specifies CASTLNRYTEAFF.

The gene calls are TRBV21-1 and TRBJ1-2. TRBV21-1 is marked as a pseudogene. This CDR3 is built from 12 residues. The CDR3 here is CASSEGGSGYTF. The DNA for the CDR3 is TGTGCCAGCAGTGAAGGAGGAAGTGGCTACACCTTC.

This chain connects TRBV6-6 to TRBJ2-1, with a possible D match to TRBD2 (6 bases). Germline V gene lookup returns CDR1 MNHNY and CDR2 SVGAGI (reference sequence). The CDR3 covers 14 residues. V was cut by 8 bases and J by 1 base, with 12 bases left in between. This chain's CDR3 is CASGRGLSYNEQFF. Here the CDR3 DNA reads TGTGCCAGCGGACGGGGGTTATCCTACAATGAGCAGTTCTTC.

The rearrangement joins TRBV28 to TRBJ1-6; weak D call: TRBD1 (6 bases). The CDR3 has 14 amino acids. Trimming shortened V by 3 bases and J by 8 bases, and 11 bases separated the two germline ends. Germline loops: CDR1 MDHEN, CDR2 SYDVKM. The CDR3 bases are TGTGCCAGCAGTTTCTGGGGGCTCGATTCACCCCTCCACTTT. As protein: CASSFWGLDSPLHF.

The V call is TRBV28, the J call TRBJ1-2; tentatively, D is TRBD1 (6 bases). The CDR3 extends over 16 amino acids. The V end lost 1 base, the J end lost 8 bases, and 20 bases lay between the germline ends. CDR1 is MDHEN and CDR2 is SYDVKM in the germline V gene. The CDR3 nucleotides read TGTGCCAGCAGTTTATTCGTCCGGGGGGCGCGCGGCGGCTACACCTTC. Protein sequence: CASSLFVRGARGGYTF.

As concerns this clone: One end of the junction varies from germline; a read error may be responsible. The J gene is TRBJ1-1, the V gene TRBV12-3 or TRBV12-4; D ambiguous. The CDR3 is 11 residues long. The CDR3 region is CASRLNSEAFF. Written as DNA, the CDR3 is TGTGCCAGCAGATTAAACAGTGAAGCTTTCTTT.

The V and J genes are TRBV4-2 and TRBJ2-5, with D unclear. Germline V gene lookup returns CDR1 LGHNA and CDR2 YNFKEQ. V gave up 2 bases and J gave up 5 bases, with 6 bases separating them. This CDR3 has 12 residues. The CDR3 sequence is CASSQFPETQYF. CDR3 in DNA: TGTGCCAGCAGCCAATTCCCGGAGACCCAGTACTTC.

The genes are TRBV5-1 and TRBJ1-1; the D gene is possibly TRBD1 (5 bases). Trimming removed 3 bases at V and 1 base at J, with 7 bases between. The CDR3 extends over 13 amino acids. Germline CDR1 reads SGHRS; CDR2 reads YFSETQ. DNA for the CDR3: TGCGCCAGCAGCTCTCAGGGGAACACTGAAGCTTTCTTT. Its translation is CASSSQGNTEAFF.

This clone was observed a handful of times. The same CDR3 also results from other DNA sequences found in this sample. J is TRBJ1-5 and V is TRBV6-6; D not resolved. V shed 0 bases and J shed 2 bases, with 5 bases lying between them. The CDR3 is made up of 14 amino acids. Germline V gives CDR1 MNHNY, CDR2 SVGAGI (reference sequence). Here the CDR3 DNA reads TGTGCCAGCAGTTACTCGGAGGGCAATCAGCCCCAGCATTTT. Translating gives CASSYSEGNQPQHF.

This chain joins TRBV29-1 and TRBJ2-2; D not certain. The germline V and J ends were trimmed by 6 bases and 0 bases, with 14 bases remaining between them. CDR1 SQVTM and CDR2 ANQGSEA come from the germline V gene. This CDR3 contains 15 residues. The CDR3: CSVDSGVANTGELFF. In DNA form, the CDR3 reads TGCAGCGTAGATAGTGGAGTAGCGAACACCGGGGAGCTGTTTTTT.

This chain connects TRBV10-2 to TRBJ2-7, with TRBD2 identical over 10 bases. The V segment lost 8 bases and the J segment 4 bases; nucleotides outside the gene matches: 8. Germline-derived CDR1 and CDR2 are WSHSY and SAAADI. The CDR3 extends over 14 amino acids. Here the CDR3 DNA reads TGCGCCAGCGGGATAGCGGGAGGTTTGTACGAGCAGTACTTC. It yields the protein CASGIAGGLYEQYF.

V usage is TRBV28 and J usage is TRBJ2-1; D not certain. The CDR3 contains 14 residues. Trimming left V 5 bases short and J 4 bases short, with 12 bases between. The germline V gene has CDR1 MDHEN and CDR2 SYDVKM. The CDR3 nucleotides read TGTGCCAGCAGTCCAACCGTGGAGTACAATGAGCAGTTCTTC. As protein: CASSPTVEYNEQFF.

J is TRBJ2-1 and V is TRBV11-3; 7 bases are shared with TRBD2. The CDR3 length is 17 residues. The germline V gene has CDR1 SGHNT and CDR2 YENEEA. With V trimmed by 4 bases and J by 5 bases, 14 bases remained unmatched. In nucleotides, the CDR3 is TGTGCCAGCAGCTACCAGAGGACTAGTCTGGACAACAATGAGCAGTTCTTC. This sequence encodes CASSYQRTSLDNNEQFF.

This clone was counted a few times. The chain recombines TRBV7-9 with TRBJ1-6; no definite D call. The CDR3 consists of 11 residues. Germline-derived CDR1 and CDR2 are SEHNR and FQNEAQ (reference sequence). V shed 3 bases and J shed 14 bases, with 8 bases lying between them. The CDR3 coding sequence is TGTGCCAGCAGCTTGGGGAGAGCCCTCCACTTT. It specifies CASSLGRALHF.

CDR3 bases: TGCGCCAGCAGCTTGAACAACGGACTAGCTTACAATGAGCAGTTCTTC. It codes for CASSLNNGLAYNEQFF. The chain joins TRBV5-1 to TRBJ2-1, with 8 nucleotides matching TRBD2. Per the germline V gene, CDR1 is SGHRS and CDR2 is YFSETQ. The CDR3 loop spans 16 amino acids. Trimming took 1 base from V and 4 from J; bases not matched to a gene: 7.

The rearrangement joins TRBV29-1 to TRBJ2-7, with TRBD2 identical over 10 bases. This CDR3 is built from 13 residues. The germline CDR1 and CDR2 sequences are SQVTM and ANQGSEA. The V gene end was trimmed by 6 bases and the J gene end by 2 bases; junction bases not matched to a gene: 4. CDR3 DNA: TGCAGCGTCGGAGGACTAGCGGCCTACGAGCAGTACTTC. This gives the protein CSVGGLAAYEQYF.

This clone was picked up one time. The chain recombines TRBV20-1 with TRBJ2-5; 7 bases align to TRBD1. This CDR3 spans 16 amino acids. V dropped 3 bases and J dropped 1; count of bases not matched to a gene: 11. The germline gives CDR1 DFQATT, CDR2 SNEGSKA (reference sequence). CDR3 coding DNA: TGCAGTGCTAGTGCCTATAGGGGGCGTATCCAAGAGACCCAGTACTTC. This translates into CSASAYRGRIQETQYF.